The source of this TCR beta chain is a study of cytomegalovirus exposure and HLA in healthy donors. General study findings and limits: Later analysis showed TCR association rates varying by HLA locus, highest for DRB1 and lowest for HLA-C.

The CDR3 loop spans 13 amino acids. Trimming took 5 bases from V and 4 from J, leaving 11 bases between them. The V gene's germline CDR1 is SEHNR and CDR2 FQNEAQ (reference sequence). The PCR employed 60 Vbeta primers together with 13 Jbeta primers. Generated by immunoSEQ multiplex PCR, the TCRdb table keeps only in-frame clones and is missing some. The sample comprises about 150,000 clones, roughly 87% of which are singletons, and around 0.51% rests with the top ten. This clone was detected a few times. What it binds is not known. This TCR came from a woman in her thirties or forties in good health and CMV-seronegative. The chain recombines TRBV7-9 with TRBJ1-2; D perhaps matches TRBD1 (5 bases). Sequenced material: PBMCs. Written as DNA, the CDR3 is TGTGCCAGCAGCCCCGGGCAGGGCTATGGCTACACCTTC. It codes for CASSPGQGYGYTF.